Listed here are 24 T cell receptor beta chains from one sample, sequenced in a study of T-cell memory formation after mild COVID-19. MiXCR was run by TCRdb on the 5' RACE reads, yielding one entry per CDR3 protein. The table has approximately 400,000 distinct CDR3 sequences, more than 15% seen once; the top ten hold roughly 21%. The sequencing input was PBMCs or a T cell subset sorted from them (not recorded which). The receptors come from a man aged 18 to 30 who had mild COVID-19 (a few samples of this study predate the infection). Cell type and time point are not known.

The chain employs TRBV20-1 and TRBJ2-1; 14 positions agree with TRBD2. The length of the CDR3 is 12 residues. V lost 6 bases and J lost 12; bases outside the gene matches: 4. CDR1 DFQATT and CDR2 SNEGSKA come from the germline V gene (reference sequence). As DNA, the CDR3 is TGCAGTGCAAGGACTAGCGGGGGGCCGCAGTTCTTC. Protein: CSARTSGGPQFF.

J is TRBJ2-1 and V is TRBV9, with 14 bases that match TRBD2. V lost 3 bases and J lost 9; bases outside the gene matches: 2. The CDR3 length is 14 residues. Germline V lookup: CDR1 SGDLS, CDR2 YYNGEE. As DNA, the CDR3 is TGTGCCAGCAGCGAAGGGACTAGCGGGGGTGAGCAGTTCTTC. Its translation is CASSEGTSGGEQFF.

This clonotype was detected a few times. V gene TRBV5-1 combines with J gene TRBJ1-4, with a possible D match to TRBD1 (5 bases). Germline V gives CDR1 SGHRS, CDR2 YFSETQ. The CDR3 totals 15 residues. V lost 4 bases, J lost 8 bases, and 18 bases lay in between. The CDR3 coding sequence is TGCGCCAGCAGCACCGGGACGGGAACATTAGAAAAACTGTTTTTT. It is translated as CASSTGTGTLEKLFF.

The chain carries TRBV7-9 and TRBJ2-5; D tentatively fits TRBD1 or TRBD2 (5 bases each). Germline loops: CDR1 SEHNR, CDR2 FQNEAQ (reference sequence). This CDR3 region has 14 residues. The V end lost 3 bases, the J end lost 0 bases, and 8 bases lay between the germline ends. The CDR3 region is CASSFTGHQETQYF. In DNA form, the CDR3 reads TGTGCCAGCAGCTTCACGGGACACCAAGAGACCCAGTACTTC.

In its sample, this clonotype was seen many times. DNA for the CDR3: TGTGCCAGCAGTTTTGGGGGCTCCTACAATGAGCAGTTCTTC. Translation gives CASSFGGSYNEQFF. The genes are TRBV6-2 or TRBV6-3 and TRBJ2-1, with D perhaps matching TRBD1 or TRBD2 (5 bases each). Trimming removed 4 bases at V and 0 bases at J, with 7 bases between. CDR3 length: 14 amino acids. Per the germline V gene, CDR1 is MNHEY and CDR2 is SVGEGT.

The chain uses TRBV11-2 and TRBJ2-7; D unresolved. The CDR3 is 12 amino acids. The germline V gene has CDR1 SGHAT and CDR2 FQNNGV. V was pared by 5 bases and J by 6 bases, with 11 bases between. CDR3 nucleotides: TGTGCCAGCAGCCTACAGCTGCCCGAGCAGTACTTC. Its translation is CASSLQLPEQYF. The full variable domain, with the rest looked up from reference TRBV11-2 and TRBJ2-7, is EAGVAQSPRYKIIEKRQSVAFWCNPISGHATLYWYQQILGQGPKLLIQFQNNGVVDDSQLPKDRFSAERLKGVDSTLKIQPAKLEDSAVYLCASSLQLPEQYFGPGTRLTVT.

The gene calls are TRBV7-6 and TRBJ2-6; D is undetermined. Germline V gives CDR1 SGHVS, CDR2 FNYEAQ. This CDR3 has 15 amino acids. V shed 6 bases and J shed 0 bases, with 9 bases lying between them. CDR3 nucleotide sequence: TGTGCCAGCAGTTCTCCAGCCTCTGGGGCCAACGTCCTGACTTTC. As protein: CASSSPASGANVLTF.

The chain combines TRBV27 with TRBJ1-6; 7 bases are shared with TRBD1. Per the germline V gene, CDR1 is MNHEY and CDR2 is SMNVEV (reference sequence). This CDR3 is built from 15 residues. Unmatched junction bases numbered 8, after V lost 4 bases and J lost 8 bases. CDR3 amino acids: CASSWDSTLYSPLHF. The CDR3 DNA follows: TGTGCCAGCAGTTGGGACAGCACTCTTTATTCACCCCTCCACTTT.

The genes are TRBV11-3 and TRBJ2-1, with D possibly being TRBD1 (5 bases). The germline gives CDR1 SGHNT, CDR2 YENEEA. Trimming cost V 1 base and J 8 bases, with 18 bases left between them. The CDR3 totals 16 residues. The CDR3 is CASSLGRQGGLDEQFF. CDR3 DNA: TGTGCCAGCAGCTTAGGACGGCAGGGTGGTTTGGATGAGCAGTTCTTC.

This clonotype was picked up a small number of times. V is TRBV7-3 and J is TRBJ2-3; D may correspond to TRBD1 or TRBD2 (5 bases each). Per the germline V gene, CDR1 is SGHTA and CDR2 is FQGTGA. The V end lost 4 bases, the J end lost 5 bases, and 10 bases lay between the germline ends. The CDR3 covers 13 residues. The CDR3 region has the DNA TGTGCCAGCAGCTCCGTTGGGGGAGATACGCAGTATTTT. Its translation is CASSSVGGDTQYF.

The V gene is TRBV4-1, the J gene TRBJ1-1, with D possibly being TRBD1 (5 bases). This CDR3 spans 15 amino acids. Trimming left V 4 bases short and J 0 bases short, with 12 bases between. Germline V gene data show CDR1 as MGHRA and CDR2 as YSYEKL. The CDR3 loop is CASSPNPGVNTEAFF. CDR3 nucleotides: TGCGCCAGCAGCCCCAACCCGGGGGTGAACACTGAAGCTTTCTTT.

The CDR3 coding sequence is TGTGCCAGCAGTGAACTAGCGGGGGAAACCTACGAGCAGTACTTC. Protein sequence: CASSELAGETYEQYF. The J gene is TRBJ2-7, the V gene TRBV25-1; 10 nucleotides match TRBD2. With V trimmed by 2 bases and J by 2 bases, 3 bases remained unmatched. Germline CDR1 MGHDK, CDR2 SYGVNS. The CDR3 is made up of 15 amino acids.

The chain couples TRBV27 to TRBJ1-6; 12 positions match TRBD1. Germline lookup yields CDR1 MNHEY and CDR2 SMNVEV (reference sequence). V lost 5 bases and J lost 9; bases outside the gene matches: 5. The CDR3 runs to 15 residues. The CDR3 protein is CASSLGTGGGSPLHF. The CDR3 DNA reads as TGTGCCAGCAGTCTAGGGACAGGGGGCGGTTCACCCCTCCACTTT.

This clonotype has only a few counts. The chain uses TRBV5-1 and TRBJ2-1; 8 positions agree with TRBD1. Germline lookup yields CDR1 SGHRS and CDR2 YFSETQ. This CDR3 comprises 12 residues. V was pared by 3 bases and J by 12 bases, with 5 bases of the junction left unmatched. The DNA for the CDR3 is TGCGCCAGCAGCTGGGACAGGTCAGGGCAGTTCTTC. This encodes CASSWDRSGQFF.

The table lists this clonotype with a few counts. This rearrangement joins TRBV6-5 to TRBJ1-6; 8 nucleotides align to TRBD1. V lost 3 bases, J lost 3 bases, and 4 bases stayed unmatched. Germline CDR1 is MNHEY and CDR2 is SVGAGI. CDR3 length: 16 amino acids. The CDR3: CASSYTGGFYNSPLHF. CDR3 bases: TGTGCCAGCAGTTATACAGGGGGATTCTATAATTCACCCCTCCACTTT.

This clonotype occurred a few times. The J gene is TRBJ2-1, the V gene TRBV5-1; 10 bases fit TRBD2. Losses at the gene ends were 4 bases for V and 9 bases for J; bases not matched to a gene: 13. The CDR3 spans 16 residues. Germline V gene data show CDR1 as SGHRS and CDR2 as YFSETQ. CDR3 amino acids: CASSAGSGGPRVEQFF. DNA of the CDR3: TGCGCCAGCAGCGCCGGTAGCGGGGGGCCCCGGGTTGAGCAGTTCTTC.

This clonotype was counted a few times. The chain is built from TRBV6-2 or TRBV6-3 and TRBJ2-1; 12 bases are shared with TRBD2. V shed 5 bases, J shed 7 bases, and the junction held 15 bases outside the gene matches. This CDR3 has 18 amino acids. Germline values: CDR1 MNHEY, CDR2 SVGEGT. CDR3 sequence: CASSPQPQLAGGSNEQFF. The CDR3 DNA is TGTGCCAGCAGTCCCCAGCCCCAACTAGCGGGGGGAAGTAATGAGCAGTTCTTC.

V is TRBV5-1 and J is TRBJ2-7; TRBD2 might be the D (6 bases). The CDR3 runs 17 residues. V lost 3 bases and J 1 base, leaving 20 bases between the germline ends. The V gene's germline CDR1 is SGHRS and CDR2 YFSETQ. The CDR3 DNA reads as TGCGCCAGCAGCTATACCACTAGCCACCCTAAATCCTACGAGCAGTACTTC. This encodes CASSYTTSHPKSYEQYF.

This clonotype was picked up a small number of times. The chain couples TRBV7-8 to TRBJ1-3; D unclear. The CDR3 totals 15 residues. V lost 5 bases and J lost 0, with 11 bases in between. CDR1 and CDR2 (germline): SGHVS, FQNEAQ. The CDR3 DNA is TGTGCCAGCAGCCCCGGGTTTCACTCTGGAAACACCATATATTTT. It yields the protein CASSPGFHSGNTIYF.

This clonotype was counted at least ten times. The chain employs TRBV7-6 and TRBJ2-7; D is perhaps TRBD1 or TRBD2 (5 bases each). The CDR3 is made up of 12 amino acids. Germline CDR1 and CDR2: SGHVS and FNYEAQ. Trimming took off 5 bases at V and 4 bases at J, with 9 bases between the two ends. The CDR3 spells CASSPEGYEQYF. The CDR3 DNA reads TGTGCCAGCAGCCCAGAGGGGTACGAGCAGTACTTC.

This clonotype was detected a few times. The CDR3 here is CASSLMPSGGLLNTQYF. In nucleotides, the CDR3 is TGTGCCAGCAGCTTAATGCCTAGCGGGGGGTTGTTGAATACGCAGTATTTT. The chain couples TRBV7-3 to TRBJ2-3, with 11 nucleotides matching TRBD2. The CDR3 is 17 residues long. Germline V gene lookup returns CDR1 SGHTA and CDR2 FQGTGA. J gave up 7 bases and V 1 base, and 10 bases lay outside the gene matches.

V gene TRBV5-1 combines with J gene TRBJ1-1; D gene uncertain. This CDR3 region has 15 residues. V gave up 0 bases and J gave up 1 base, with 10 bases separating them. Germline V lookup: CDR1 SGHRS, CDR2 YFSETQ. The CDR3 is CASSLGAPTNTEAFF. Written as DNA, the CDR3 is TGCGCCAGCAGCTTGGGGGCACCCACGAACACTGAAGCTTTCTTT.

This sequence joins TRBV24-1 and TRBJ2-2, with D possibly matching TRBD2 (6 bases). The germline V and J ends were trimmed by 9 bases and 4 bases, with 17 bases remaining between them. Germline values: CDR1 KGHDR, CDR2 SFDVKD. The CDR3 contains 15 residues. DNA of the CDR3: TGTGCCACCTTACGTGGATGGGGAGGCACCGGGGAGCTGTTTTTT. It translates to CATLRGWGGTGELFF.

At least ten counts were recorded for this clonotype. The chain links TRBV4-3 to TRBJ1-2; D is unresolved. Trimming cost V 4 bases and J 4 bases, with 10 bases left between them. Looked up from germline, CDR1 is LGHNA and CDR2 is YSLEER. The CDR3 runs to 13 residues. In nucleotides, the CDR3 is TGCGCCAGCAGCCCGACGGTCTCCTATGGCTACACCTTC. It encodes CASSPTVSYGYTF.